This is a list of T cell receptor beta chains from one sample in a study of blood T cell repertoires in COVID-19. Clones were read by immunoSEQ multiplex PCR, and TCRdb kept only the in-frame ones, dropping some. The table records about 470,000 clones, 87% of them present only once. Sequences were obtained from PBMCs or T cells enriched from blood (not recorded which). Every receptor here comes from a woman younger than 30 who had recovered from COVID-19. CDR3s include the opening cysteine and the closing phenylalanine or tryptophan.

CDR3aa: CASSLGGLRDTIYF
j_gene: TRBJ1-3
v_gene: TRBV2

CDR3aa: CASSPGTSLSYEQYF
j_gene: TRBJ2-7
v_gene: TRBV9

CDR3aa: CASSLSSVNTEAFF
j_gene: TRBJ1-1
v_gene: TRBV5-1

CDR3aa: CASTLGGAGNTIYF
j_gene: TRBJ1-3
v_gene: TRBV7-6

CDR3aa: CASSGLGSPLHF
j_gene: TRBJ1-6
v_gene: TRBV27

CDR3aa: CASSPRGAVLLNTEAFF
j_gene: TRBJ1-1
v_gene: TRBV18

CDR3aa: CATSEGRVSSYNSPLHF
j_gene: TRBJ1-6
v_gene: TRBV15

CDR3aa: CASSVQGAGEKLFF
j_gene: TRBJ1-4
v_gene: TRBV25-1

CDR3aa: CASSQGRAKETQYF
j_gene: TRBJ2-5
v_gene: TRBV4-1

CDR3aa: CASSFSDIQYF
j_gene: TRBJ2-4
v_gene: TRBV11-2

CDR3aa: CASSESGQPQHF
j_gene: TRBJ1-5
v_gene: TRBV10-1

CDR3aa: CASSLRTGLSYTF
j_gene: TRBJ1-2
v_gene: TRBV27

CDR3aa: CASRAGTGQAFF
j_gene: TRBJ1-1
v_gene: TRBV6-4

CDR3aa: CASSQDGQGGYTF
j_gene: TRBJ1-2
v_gene: TRBV4-2

CDR3aa: CATLGGVGKVGYTF
j_gene: TRBJ1-2
v_gene: TRBV24-1

CDR3aa: CASSVSGGKETQYF
j_gene: TRBJ2-5
v_gene: TRBV19

CDR3aa: CAWSGLSYGYTF
j_gene: TRBJ1-2
v_gene: TRBV30

CDR3aa: CAIGQGREAFF
j_gene: TRBJ1-1
v_gene: TRBV10-3

CDR3aa: CASSPPGGSGTDTQYF
j_gene: TRBJ2-3
v_gene: TRBV27

CDR3aa: CASSLSGVSNQPQHF
j_gene: TRBJ1-5
v_gene: TRBV5-1

CDR3aa: CASLLGGPGNTIYF
j_gene: TRBJ1-3
v_gene: TRBV28

CDR3aa: CASSPMSSYNEQFF
j_gene: TRBJ2-1
v_gene: TRBV2

CDR3aa: CASTRSGLAGDYNEQFF
j_gene: TRBJ2-1
v_gene: TRBV19

CDR3aa: CASSQDRGPDTQYF
j_gene: TRBJ2-3
v_gene: TRBV4-1

CDR3aa: CASSSQGEGSPLHF
j_gene: TRBJ1-6
v_gene: TRBV7-9

CDR3aa: CASSSSRGGAIETQYF
j_gene: TRBJ2-5
v_gene: TRBV6-5

CDR3aa: CASGPPGGTEAFF
j_gene: TRBJ1-1
v_gene: TRBV12-5

CDR3aa: CAIHRRSRSYEQYF
j_gene: TRBJ2-7
v_gene: TRBV27

CDR3aa: CASSEAFGTGNGYTF
j_gene: TRBJ1-2
v_gene: TRBV6-1

CDR3aa: CASSRRAYQQGSEQYF
j_gene: TRBJ2-7
v_gene: TRBV3-1/TRBV3-2

CDR3aa: CASGLVQGSSGNTIYF
j_gene: TRBJ1-3
v_gene: TRBV12-5

CDR3aa: CASSSLNGEYWETQYF
j_gene: TRBJ2-5
v_gene: TRBV5-6

CDR3aa: CASSESGGQGRSPLHF
j_gene: TRBJ1-6
v_gene: TRBV25-1

CDR3aa: CAWSGSTDTQYF
j_gene: TRBJ2-3
v_gene: TRBV30

CDR3aa: CASSLEALGGYTF
j_gene: TRBJ1-2
v_gene: TRBV3-1/TRBV3-2

CDR3aa: CAWSVGLAGGYNEQFF
j_gene: TRBJ2-1
v_gene: TRBV30

CDR3aa: CASSFGTGDAFF
j_gene: TRBJ1-1
v_gene: TRBV12-3/TRBV12-4

CDR3aa: CASSQLAGEDNEQFF
j_gene: TRBJ2-1
v_gene: TRBV19

CDR3aa: CASSPDRSASYEQYF
j_gene: TRBJ2-7
v_gene: TRBV7-8

CDR3aa: CASSSSVADTQYF
j_gene: TRBJ2-3
v_gene: TRBV11-2